This record looks at one T cell receptor beta chain sequence and its context. The antigen it recognizes is unknown. No base quality information exists; no much larger clone differs at one position. The CDR3 measures 15 amino acids from cysteine to phenylalanine. Only the CDR3 part of the read is kept: 45 bases, read in frame from the first base. Via the germline V gene (reference sequence), CDR1 is SEHNR and CDR2 FQNEAQ. From V the trimming removes 5 bases and from J it removes 10 bases, while the gene matches leave 8 bases of the junction unaccounted for. In the multiplex PCR, 52 forward TRBV primers and 13 reverse TRBJ primers were used, and assay-based and computational corrections were applied for amplification bias. Rearranged TRB loci were amplified from genomic DNA by multiplex PCR within the immunoSEQ assay. An Illumina HiSeq platform was used to sequence the TRB amplicons. Per the source publication's procedure: Raw sequences were error-filtered and aligned to reference gene sequences by custom algorithms, then analyzed with the immunoSEQ online tools. The frequencies of productive and nonproductive TRB rearrangements were evaluated among unique sequences as well as among total sequences. For TRB CDR3 positions 6 and 7, hydrophobicity together with amino acid composition served as the basis for assessing self-reactivity potential. Prism software was used to run t tests, Mann-Whitney tests or two-way ANOVA for comparisons between groups. TCRdb's version of the immuneACCESS table is confined to in-frame rearrangements and falls short of the full clone set. An unresolved V gene accounts for under half of the shortfall where checked; the remainder is of unknown origin. That table gives V, J and clone size, and the DNA gave D and trimming. The sample table shows more than 15,000 clones, and approximately 92% are seen once. Jointly, the top ten make up more than 30% of the sample.

These data come from a study of regulatory T cells (dated by TCRdb to 2016 to 2019). Notes on the research overall: The study compared T-cell receptor beta repertoires of sorted regulatory, conventional CD4+ and CD8+ T cells in CD3G-deficient patients with those in healthy controls. General conclusions and limits of the study: In patients, repertoires had restricted unique TRB V-J pairs and skewed V and J gene usage, with regulatory T cells showing the most marked changes. CD8+ T cells from patients showed a nonsignificant trend toward lower Shannon entropy than control CD8+ cells.

Evidence of autoimmunity was present in all CD3G-deficient patients, and the autoimmunity was more severe in two of the patients. At the time of testing, the patients were between 2 and 39 years old, and their CD4+ and CD8+ T cells had reduced naive proportions and increased memory proportions. The patient group comprised a handful of individuals with CD3G deficiency. An international network of physicians spanning the United States, Europe and Asia provided the patient samples and clinical data. Ficoll density separation was used to isolate peripheral blood mononuclear cells. A FACSAria cell sorter was used to isolate CD3+ CD8+ CD4- T cells.

The sequence is built from TRBV7-9 and TRBJ2-1; 13 nucleotides in the junction match TRBD2. This sequence originates from a person aged 18-30 years with CD3G deficiency. Sequencing was performed on CD8+ T cells sorted from blood. The CDR3 loop reads CASSPGTSGIREQFF. The bases read TGTGCCAGCAGCCCCGGGACTAGCGGGATACGAGAGCAGTTCTTC.